The clone carrying this TCR beta chain was counted once. As yet, its antigen is unknown. The data derive from a study of OX40 agonist ivuxolimab in advanced cancers. Across the study: There were three patients with partial responses, one having hepatocellular carcinoma and two cutaneous melanoma.

Systemic immunosuppression or autoimmune disease history was grounds to exclude patients. Trimming left V 0 bases short and J 1 base short, with 4 bases between. Germline V CDR1 and CDR2: MNHNS, SASEGT. The CDR3 contains 14 residues. The data were produced by immunoSEQ multiplex PCR, yet TCRdb's version contains in-frame clones alone and is incomplete. The repertoire has about 49,000 clones, around 80% of them found once; the top ten carry around 1.6%. Notes on the study in general: In the expanded peripheral T cells, antigen specificity was never determined.

This specimen was CD4+ or CD8+ T cells sorted from blood, taken in a trial of the OX40 agonist ivuxolimab. The TCR originated in an adult with an advanced solid tumor such as melanoma, head and neck, liver or kidney cancer. The chain joins TRBV6-1 to TRBJ1-3; D ambiguous. CDR3 sequence: CASSEAGSGNTIYF. CDR3 DNA: TGTGCCAGCAGTGAAGCGGGTTCTGGAAACACCATATATTTT.